This T cell receptor (beta chain) was observed in a study of shared clonotypes between healthy human individuals (dated by TCRdb to between 2020 and 2021). A note on the overall study: The cohort included a few men and a couple of women between 18 and 49 years of age. Leukapheresis yielded between about 0.85 and 9 billion PBMCs per donor. To increase sequencing depth and limit assay-specific biases, TCR repertoire library preparation and sequencing were carried out by different laboratories using diverse techniques. For each donor, CD4 naive and CD4 memory were each given three plates, CD8 naive was given two plates, and CD8 memory was given one plate. Blood TCR repertoires of 5 or 6 healthy adults were deeply sequenced to estimate repertoire size and the extent of clonotype sharing between individuals. Results the study describes overall, beyond this receptor: Across a few donors, about 5% of naive CD4, roughly 3.5% of naive CD8, roughly 2.3% of memory CD4, and 0.4% to 0.45% of memory CD8 clonotypes were shared. Estimated clonotype richness was generally larger for naive than for memory subsets. Pairwise subsampling indicated that sequencing depth was expected to affect the degree of clonotype sharing among donors. Sampling was restricted to blood, and TCR repertoires in tissue are likely to differ from TCR repertoires in blood. Because the study included only a small number of donors, the genetic and exposure-history diversity represented was limited. Compared with non-shared clonotypes, the clonotypes found in all four sorted-subset donors had higher generation probabilities. Incomplete sequencing was indicated by rarefaction of sorted-subset datasets, despite the large sequencing depth.

CD8 naive samples were CD45RO-negative cells positively selected for CCR7, giving a CD45RA+CCR7+ population that excluded TemRA cells. The donors were healthy, HIV-negative adults with no recently reported acute infections or vaccinations. Every donor was a Caucasian adult residing in Nashville, Tennessee, USA. Blood was collected by leukapheresis, and PBMCs were isolated by Ficoll-Histopaque density gradient centrifugation and then cryopreserved in liquid nitrogen vapor phase. Analytical flow cytometry was used to check the purity and quantity of every magnetically sorted T cell population. Genomic DNA was isolated from every sorted fraction and measured by UV absorbance on a Nanodrop 2000c. TCR CDR3 regions were amplified from genomic DNA by multiplex PCR using the deep immunoSEQ assay. Extracted genomic DNA from each cell subset was spread evenly across all wells of several immunoSEQ 96-well plates, with each plate serving as a replicate. For sorted subsets, about 200 ng genomic DNA, equal to 25,000 to 35,000 T cell genomes, was loaded into each replicate PCR. Purified libraries were quantified with a Qubit 3.0 fluorometer, sized on a Bioanalyzer 2100, and re-quantified with the KAPA Library Quantification kit. Every immunoSEQ 96-well plate was sequenced on a dedicated single-read 150-cycle Illumina NextSeq 550 flow cell. In the original analysis: Because only junctional sequences without quality scores were contained in the immunoSEQ output, filtering matching that applied to full-length reads could not be performed. To assign V/J genes and CDR3, sequences were annotated using PyIR, a Python wrapper for IgBLAST v1.9, with IMGT germline references. Reads were filtered out if the reads had weak V/J assignments (E-value above 1e-6), no CDR3, stop codons, out-of-frame junctions, or ambiguous translated residues. V3J clonotypes were defined as sequences sharing the same inferred V gene, J gene, and CDR3 amino acid sequence. Percentage overlap between repertoires was computed as shared unique clonotypes divided by the size of the smaller repertoire. Three approaches were used to assess repertoire richness: RTK rarefaction, the Chao1 estimator, and Recon v2.1 estimates of unobserved clonotypes. OLGA was used to compute generation probabilities for all TCRbeta clonotypes that the gDNA method yielded from a handful of donors. Here the immuneACCESS table is served through TCRdb, limited to in-frame sequences with V and J called. Missing clones are a known gap in these copies; in checked studies unresolved V genes cover under half, and the rest lacks a known reason. The V and J calls and the clone size are those of that table, but D and trimming were determined from the DNA. Recorded for this sample are roughly 2.1 million clones; around 93% of them occurred a single time. The biggest ten clones account for more than 1.5% of the sample.

About this clone: Its antigen has not been determined. The record has no base qualities; no much larger clone is one base away.

Relative to germline, V is 4 bases shorter and J is 5 bases shorter, with 17 bases between their ends. CDR1 and CDR2 are drawn from the germline V gene: LGHNT, FRNRAP. The CDR3, cysteine through phenylalanine, is 15 amino acids long. Of the read, only the CDR3 DNA is kept; its 45 bases are in frame from base 1. Sequencing input: naive CD8+ T cells from PBMCs. Taken with the paper, the label for cell subset or site translates to: CD45RA+CCR7+. The chain uses TRBV12-5 and TRBJ1-2; the D gene remains uncertain. The TCR was taken from a man aged 18-30 years in good health. Some clones in this sample may be carry-over from other donors' samples. The DNA is TGTGCTAGTGGTTCCCTCCCCTCTCAAGTTTATGGCTACACCTTC. This gives the protein CASGSLPSQVYGYTF.